The sequence of this T cell receptor beta chain was determined in a study of glioma-infiltrating T cells. About the study: Glioblastomas were WHO grade IV, sampled at first diagnosis; low-grade were grade II. Study results and limitations: Tissue-blood divergence was below expectation in non-neoplastic patients, above in gliomas. Signature shared blood CDR3 motifs were enriched in low-divergence and depleted in high-divergence patients.

TCR alpha and beta CDR3 regions were amplified from RNA using iRepertoire nested multiplex PCR. TCRdb passed the multiplex PCR reads through MiXCR, listing each CDR3 protein once. The sample has a few hundred thousand distinct CDR3 sequences, roughly two fifths seen once. About this clonotype: The antigen is unknown.

The ends were cut back, 5 bases at V and 6 bases at J, with 14 bases in the middle. This CDR3 is built from 13 residues. Germline values: CDR1 SGHTA, CDR2 FQGNSA. This clonotype was obtained from a human donor with low-grade glioma or glioblastoma, undergoing nonglioma brain surgery, or in good health (not recorded which). The J gene is TRBJ2-7, the V gene TRBV7-2, with D possibly TRBD2 on 6 matching bases. Specimen: glioma tissue, nonneoplastic brain tissue, or PBMCs (not recorded which). The CDR3 bases are TGTGCCAGCAGCCCCGAGACGGGAGCCGAGCAGTACTTC. It translates to CASSPETGAEQYF. Full variable domain (rest looked up from reference TRBV7-2 and TRBJ2-7): GAGVSQSPSNKVTEKGKDVELRCDPISGHTALYWYRQSLGQGLEFLIYFQGNSAPDKSGLPSDRFSAERTGGSVSTLTIQRTQQEDSAVYLCASSPETGAEQYFGPGTRLTVT.